The 24 T cell receptor beta chains below were found in one sample sequenced in a study of blood T cells in healthy people across ages. It was with a sample-barcoded 5' primer and a J-beta primer mix that a second PCR of roughly 7 to 12 cycles was run. One entry per CDR3 protein, called by TCRdb with MiXCR from the 5' RACE reads. In the table there are 790,000 or so distinct CDR3 sequences, around three fifths of which are singletons. The sample comprised blood. The receptors shown here come from a middle-aged man in good health.

The chain combines TRBV4-3 with TRBJ2-7; no clear D gene. This CDR3 has 12 amino acids. Germline loops: CDR1 LGHNA, CDR2 YSLEER. V dropped 1 base and J dropped 6 bases, with 7 bases sitting between them. The CDR3 protein is CASSQGTTEQYF. The CDR3, as DNA: TGCGCCAGCAGCCAAGGAACTACCGAGCAGTACTTC.

The J gene is TRBJ1-5, the V gene TRBV6-1; D might be TRBD1 (5 bases). CDR1 and CDR2 from the germline V gene are MNHNS and SASEGT. The CDR3 has 15 residues. V was shortened by 8 bases and J by 4 bases, with 18 bases between the two germline ends. The DNA for the CDR3 is TGTGCCAGCCTCTCTTTGACAGTGGGGAATCAGCCCCAGCATTTT. It translates to CASLSLTVGNQPQHF.

The gene calls are TRBV5-1 and TRBJ2-7; TRBD2 matches at 9 bases. Germline CDR1 reads SGHRS; CDR2 reads YFSETQ. J was trimmed by 7 bases and V by 4 bases; bases with no gene match: 12. The CDR3 extends over 15 amino acids. In DNA form, the CDR3 reads TGCGCCAGCAGCCGAGAGCGGGGGGATTACAATGAGCAGTACTTC. It yields the protein CASSRERGDYNEQYF.

The chain recombines TRBV15 with TRBJ1-1, with 10 bases identical to TRBD1. The germline V gene encodes CDR1 LNHNV and CDR2 YYDKDF (reference sequence). Trimming took 0 bases from V and 10 from J; bases not matched to a gene: 8. CDR3 length: 15 amino acids. In nucleotides, the CDR3 is TGTGCCACCAGCAGAGATCTGGGGACAGGGGTTCCAGCTTTCTTT. Translating gives CATSRDLGTGVPAFF.

The chain employs TRBV7-9 and TRBJ2-1; a weak D match, TRBD2 (5 bases). With 5 bases removed from V and 8 bases from J, the gap between germline ends came to 13 bases. Germline-derived CDR1 and CDR2 are SEHNR and FQNEAQ (reference sequence). The CDR3 has 13 residues. Here the CDR3 reads CASSATLSDEQFF. The CDR3 DNA follows: TGTGCCAGCAGCGCAACTCTTAGCGATGAGCAGTTCTTC.

This sequence joins TRBV4-1 and TRBJ2-5; D is possibly TRBD2 (5 bases). The DNA end is more similar to TRBJ2-7, so the J call may be wrong. Per the germline V gene, CDR1 is MGHRA and CDR2 is YSYEKL. The CDR3 sequence is 15 residues long. CDR3 residues: CASSPLGADSNEQYF. The DNA for the CDR3 is TGCGCCAGCAGCCCGCTGGGAGCGGATAGTAACGAGCAGTACTTC.

The rearrangement joins TRBV9 to TRBJ1-4; TRBD1 matches 7 bases. V lost 0 bases and J lost 1; bases outside the gene matches: 3. CDR1 and CDR2 from the germline V gene are SGDLS and YYNGEE. CDR3 length equals 16 residues. The CDR3 protein is CASSVGQGRTNEKLFF. The CDR3 coding sequence is TGTGCCAGCAGCGTAGGACAGGGACGAACTAATGAAAAACTGTTTTTT.

This chain links TRBV27 with TRBJ2-7; 12 bases agree with TRBD2. There are 18 residues in the CDR3. V lost 6 bases to trimming and J lost 4 bases; unmatched junction nucleotides: 16. Germline loops: CDR1 MNHEY, CDR2 SMNVEV (reference sequence). DNA of the CDR3: TGTGCCAGCAGACGGCGCCTCGAGACTAGCGGGAGTTCTTACGAGCAGTACTTC. It translates to CASRRRLETSGSSYEQYF.

This chain links TRBV12-3 or TRBV12-4 with TRBJ1-1; TRBD1 matches at 7 bases. The V gene end was trimmed by 6 bases and the J gene end by 0 bases; junction bases not matched to a gene: 1. This CDR3 is built from 13 residues. The CDR3 coding sequence is TGTGCCAGCAGGGGACAGATGAACACTGAAGCTTTCTTT. Translated: CASRGQMNTEAFF.

This clonotype was recorded only once. The V call is TRBV11-3, the J call TRBJ2-3; perhaps TRBD1 as D (6 bases). The CDR3 is made up of 14 amino acids. CDR1 is SGHNT, CDR2 YENEEA, per germline. Trimming cost V 0 bases and J 2 bases, with 6 bases left between them. CDR3 region: CASSLEGHTDTQYF. The CDR3 coding sequence is TGTGCCAGCAGCTTAGAGGGACACACAGATACGCAGTATTTT. The complete variable domain, with remaining parts taken from reference TRBV11-3 and TRBJ2-3, reads EAGVVQSPRYKIIEKKQPVAFWCNPISGHNTLYWYLQNLGQGPELLIRYENEEAVDDSQLPKDRFSAERLKGVDSTLKIQPAELGDSAVYLCASSLEGHTDTQYFGPGTRLTVL.

This rearrangement joins TRBV20-1 to TRBJ2-3; possibly TRBD1 for D (6 bases). V dropped 4 bases and J dropped 3 bases, with 14 bases sitting between them. CDR3 size: 14 residues. Per the germline V gene, CDR1 is DFQATT and CDR2 is SNEGSKA (reference sequence). In DNA form, the CDR3 reads TGCAGTGCTACCGCGGGCAGGGGTACAGATACGCAGTATTTT. This gives the protein CSATAGRGTDTQYF.

Points on this clonotype: Compared with germline, one end of the junction differs, possibly owing to a read error. This CDR3 is CASSEHQGANKLFF. The CDR3 coding sequence is TGCGCCAGCAGTGAACACCAGGGGGCCAATAAACTGTTTTTT. The chain couples TRBV25-1 to TRBJ1-4, with TRBD1 matching 8 bases. CDR1 is MGHDK, CDR2 SYGVNS, per germline. The CDR3 length is 14 residues. Together with reference TRBV25-1 and TRBJ1-4, the CDR3 gives the full variable domain: EADIYQTPRYLVIGTGKKITLECSQTMGHDKMYWYQQDPGMELHLIHYSYGVNSTEKGDLSSESTVSRIRTEHFPLTLESARPSHTSQYLCASSEHQGANKLFFGSGTQLSVL.

V and J are TRBV9 and TRBJ2-3; 11 bases are a match to TRBD1. The CDR3 covers 16 residues. Germline V lookup: CDR1 SGDLS, CDR2 YYNGEE. Trimming removed 0 bases from V and 6 bases from J; junction bases left unmatched: 6. CDR3 in DNA: TGTGCCAGCAGCGTAGTAGGACAGGGGGCTGTTGATACGCAGTATTTT. It encodes CASSVVGQGAVDTQYF.

This chain connects TRBV7-3 to TRBJ2-6; D unclear. The V and J ends lost 5 bases and 2 bases respectively, with 19 bases between them. The CDR3 runs to 18 residues. Germline CDR1 reads SGHTA; CDR2 reads FQGTGA. CDR3 region: CASSPLQSRSPGANVLTF. As DNA, the CDR3 is TGTGCCAGCAGCCCATTACAGTCTAGGTCTCCTGGGGCCAACGTCCTGACTTTC.

V usage is TRBV7-9 and J usage is TRBJ2-7; D is tentatively TRBD1 or TRBD2 (6 bases each). The germline gives CDR1 SEHNR, CDR2 FQNEAQ (reference sequence). V dropped 6 bases and J dropped 4 bases, with 31 bases sitting between them. The CDR3 sequence is 19 residues long. Written as DNA, the CDR3 is TGTGCCAGCAGTTCCTCCCATTTAATTCAGGACGGGGGCGGTTACGAGCAGTACTTC. As protein: CASSSSHLIQDGGGYEQYF.

The rearrangement links TRBV7-3 to TRBJ2-1; 9 bases line up with TRBD1. Germline V gene lookup returns CDR1 SGHTA and CDR2 FQGTGA. CDR3 size: 16 residues. V lost 5 bases and J lost 5; bases outside the gene matches: 10. The CDR3 DNA follows: TGTGCCAGCAGCCGAAGCGCCGGGACAGGGAACAATGAGCAGTTCTTC. This sequence encodes CASSRSAGTGNNEQFF.

The V call is TRBV5-1, the J call TRBJ2-3, with 9 bases aligning to TRBD1. J gave up 4 bases and V 4 bases, and 7 bases lay outside the gene matches. The CDR3 has 15 amino acids. Germline values: CDR1 SGHRS, CDR2 YFSETQ. The CDR3 protein is CASSVQDRGADTQYF. The CDR3 bases are TGCGCCAGCAGCGTCCAGGACAGGGGAGCAGATACGCAGTATTTT.

The J gene is TRBJ1-5, the V gene TRBV7-9; D gene unclear. Germline V gene data show CDR1 as SEHNR and CDR2 as FQNEAQ (reference sequence). CDR3 length equals 12 residues. V was clipped by 7 bases and J by 3 bases, with 7 bases between them. CDR3 in amino acids: CASTVDNQPQHF. The CDR3, as DNA: TGTGCCAGCACCGTAGACAATCAGCCCCAGCATTTT.

The chain couples TRBV7-3 to TRBJ2-7; D may be TRBD2 (6 bases). The CDR3 extends over 13 amino acids. The V and J ends lost 2 bases and 10 bases respectively, with 15 bases between them. Germline assignment: CDR1 SGHTA and CDR2 FQGTGA. The CDR3 sequence: CASSLDYGTDQYF. The CDR3, as DNA: TGTGCCAGCAGCTTAGATTACGGGACTGATCAGTACTTC. The complete variable domain, with remaining parts taken from reference TRBV7-3 and TRBJ2-7, reads GAGVSQTPSNKVTEKGKYVELRCDPISGHTALYWYRQSLGQGPEFLIYFQGTGAADDSGLPNDRFFAVRPEGSVSTLKIQRTERGDSAVYLCASSLDYGTDQYFGPGTRLTVT.

This CDR3 is CAISESGTGVNEQFF. CDR3 coding DNA: TGTGCCATCAGTGAGTCCGGGACAGGGGTGAATGAGCAGTTCTTC. The V call is TRBV10-3, the J call TRBJ2-1; 10 bases align to TRBD1. CDR3 length: 15 residues. V shed 0 bases, J shed 7 bases, and the junction held 3 bases outside the gene matches. CDR1 is ENHRY and CDR2 is SYGVKD in the germline V gene.

V and J are TRBV15 and TRBJ2-3; no reliable D call. The V gene lost 0 bases and the J gene lost 3 bases, with 7 bases spanning the gap. The CDR3 sequence is 14 residues long. Germline V gives CDR1 LNHNV, CDR2 YYDKDF (reference sequence). CDR3 bases: TGTGCCACCAGCAGAGATTCAGGTACAGATACGCAGTATTTT. It encodes CATSRDSGTDTQYF.

The table lists this clonotype with a few counts. The chain has TRBV7-2 and TRBJ2-5; 9 bases are shared with TRBD1. Germline lookup yields CDR1 SGHTA and CDR2 FQGNSA. Germline trimming cut 5 bases from V and 5 bases from J; bases unmatched to any gene: 12. The CDR3 covers 16 residues. CDR3 protein: CASSNTGGGSAETQYF. CDR3 DNA sequence: TGTGCCAGCAGCAATACAGGGGGCGGGTCGGCGGAGACCCAGTACTTC.

The CDR3 nucleotides are TGTGCCAGCAGCATCTGGACTAGCGGGGGGTACAATGAGCAGTTCTTC. It codes for CASSIWTSGGYNEQFF. The J gene is TRBJ2-1, the V gene TRBV7-2; 14 bases align to TRBD2. Germline trimming cut 5 bases from V and 4 bases from J; bases unmatched to any gene: 4. Germline CDR1 and CDR2: SGHTA and FQGNSA. The CDR3 contains 16 residues.

This clonotype appeared a few times. This sequence joins TRBV12-3 or TRBV12-4 and TRBJ1-5; D is possibly TRBD1 (6 bases). This CDR3 region has 14 residues. Trimming took 5 bases from V and 1 from J, leaving 9 bases between them. The CDR3 region has the DNA TGTGCCAGCAGTAGGGACATGAGCAATCAGCCCCAGCATTTT. Translation gives CASSRDMSNQPQHF.